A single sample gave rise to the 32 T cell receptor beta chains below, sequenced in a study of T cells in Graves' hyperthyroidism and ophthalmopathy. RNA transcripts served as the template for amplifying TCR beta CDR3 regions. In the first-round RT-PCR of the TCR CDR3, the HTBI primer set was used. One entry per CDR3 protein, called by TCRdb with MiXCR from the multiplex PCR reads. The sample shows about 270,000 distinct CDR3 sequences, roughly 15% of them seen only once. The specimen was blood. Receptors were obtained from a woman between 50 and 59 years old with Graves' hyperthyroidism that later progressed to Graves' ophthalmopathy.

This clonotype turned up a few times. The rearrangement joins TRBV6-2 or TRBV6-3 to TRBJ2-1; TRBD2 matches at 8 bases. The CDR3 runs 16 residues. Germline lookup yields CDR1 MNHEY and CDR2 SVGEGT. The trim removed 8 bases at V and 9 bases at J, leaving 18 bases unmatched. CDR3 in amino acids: CASSHRQSGRGGEQFF. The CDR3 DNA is TGTGCCAGCTCCCACCGCCAAAGCGGGAGAGGGGGTGAGCAGTTCTTC.

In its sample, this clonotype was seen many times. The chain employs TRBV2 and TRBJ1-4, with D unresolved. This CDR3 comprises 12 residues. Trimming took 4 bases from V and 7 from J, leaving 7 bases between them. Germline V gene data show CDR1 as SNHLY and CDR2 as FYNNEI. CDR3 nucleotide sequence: TGTGCCAGCAGTGTGGCGGGTGAAAAACTGTTTTTT. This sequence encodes CASSVAGEKLFF.

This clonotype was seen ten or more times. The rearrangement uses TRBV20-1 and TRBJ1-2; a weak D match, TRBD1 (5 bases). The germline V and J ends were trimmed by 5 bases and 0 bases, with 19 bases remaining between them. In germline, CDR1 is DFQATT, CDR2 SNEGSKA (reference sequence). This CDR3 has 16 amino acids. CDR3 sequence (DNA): TGCAGTGCTCCCCCGGAGGTGGCAGGGTCTAACTATGGCTACACCTTC. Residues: CSAPPEVAGSNYGYTF.

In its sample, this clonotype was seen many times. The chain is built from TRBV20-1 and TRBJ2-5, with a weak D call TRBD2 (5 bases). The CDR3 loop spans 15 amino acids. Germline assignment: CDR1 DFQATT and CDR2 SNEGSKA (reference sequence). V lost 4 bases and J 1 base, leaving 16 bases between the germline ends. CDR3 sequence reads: CSATPRGGFQETQYF. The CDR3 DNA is TGCAGTGCTACTCCCCGCGGAGGCTTCCAAGAGACCCAGTACTTC.

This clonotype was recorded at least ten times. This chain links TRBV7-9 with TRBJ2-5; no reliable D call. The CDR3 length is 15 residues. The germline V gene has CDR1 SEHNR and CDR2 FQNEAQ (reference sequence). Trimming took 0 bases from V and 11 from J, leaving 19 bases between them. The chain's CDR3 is CASSLAFEVNVSQYF. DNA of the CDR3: TGTGCCAGCAGCTTAGCGTTTGAGGTTAATGTGTCTCAGTACTTC.

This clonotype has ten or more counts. DNA of the CDR3: TGTGCCAGCAGTTTATGGAATAGCGGGAGCAATGAGCAGTTCTTC. Its protein product is CASSLWNSGSNEQFF. The chain carries TRBV28 and TRBJ2-1; 9 bases agree with TRBD2. Germline V gene data show CDR1 as MDHEN and CDR2 as SYDVKM. The length of the CDR3 is 15 residues. V lost 0 bases, J lost 6 bases, and 3 bases stayed unmatched.

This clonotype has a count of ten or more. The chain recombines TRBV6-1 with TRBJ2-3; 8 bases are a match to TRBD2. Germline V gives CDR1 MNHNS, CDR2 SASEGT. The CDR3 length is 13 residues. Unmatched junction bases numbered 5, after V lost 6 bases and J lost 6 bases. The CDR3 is CASSKSSGDTQYF. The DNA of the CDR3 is TGTGCCAGCAGCAAATCTAGCGGGGATACGCAGTATTTT.

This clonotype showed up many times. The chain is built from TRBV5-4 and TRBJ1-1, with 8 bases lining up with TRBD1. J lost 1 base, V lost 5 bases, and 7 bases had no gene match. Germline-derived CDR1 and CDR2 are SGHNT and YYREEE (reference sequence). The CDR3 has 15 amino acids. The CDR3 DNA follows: TGTGCCAGCAGTCTCCCGGGGACAGGGAACACTGAAGCTTTCTTT. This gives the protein CASSLPGTGNTEAFF.

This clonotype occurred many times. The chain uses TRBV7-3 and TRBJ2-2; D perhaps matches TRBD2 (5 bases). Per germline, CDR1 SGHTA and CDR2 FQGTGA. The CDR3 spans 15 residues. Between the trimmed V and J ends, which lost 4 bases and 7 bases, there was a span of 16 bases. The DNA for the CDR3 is TGTGCCAGCAGCTCACCGGGATCGGGGATCGGGGAGCTGTTTTTT. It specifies CASSSPGSGIGELFF.

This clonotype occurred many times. CDR3 amino acids: CASSSGTKGYEQYF. The CDR3 DNA reads TGTGCCAGCAGTTCCGGGACGAAGGGCTACGAGCAGTACTTC. The V and J genes are TRBV12-3 or TRBV12-4 and TRBJ2-7; D is tentatively TRBD1 or TRBD2 (5 bases each). The CDR3 has 14 amino acids. V was trimmed by 4 bases and J by 3 bases, leaving 13 bases between them.

The CDR3 sequence is CASSSRGEGTNEKLFF. In nucleotides, the CDR3 is TGTGCCAGCAGTTCCCGTGGGGAGGGAACTAATGAAAAACTGTTTTTT. The V gene is TRBV6-1, the J gene TRBJ1-4; D ambiguous. Germline loops: CDR1 MNHNS, CDR2 SASEGT. Trimming shortened V by 5 bases and J by 1 base, and 14 bases separated the two germline ends. The CDR3 is 16 residues long.

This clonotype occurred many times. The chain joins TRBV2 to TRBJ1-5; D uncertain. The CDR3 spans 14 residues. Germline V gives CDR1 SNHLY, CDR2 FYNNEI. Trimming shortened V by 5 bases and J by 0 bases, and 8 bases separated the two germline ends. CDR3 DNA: TGTGCCAGCAGTCCCCTGTTTAGCAATCAGCCCCAGCATTTT. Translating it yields CASSPLFSNQPQHF.

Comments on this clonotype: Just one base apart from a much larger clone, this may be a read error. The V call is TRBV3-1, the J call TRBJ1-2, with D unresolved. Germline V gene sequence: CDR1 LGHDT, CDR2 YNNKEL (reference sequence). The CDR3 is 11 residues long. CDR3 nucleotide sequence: TGTGCCAGCAGCCAAGAATTGGGCTACGCCTTC. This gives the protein CASSQELGYAF.

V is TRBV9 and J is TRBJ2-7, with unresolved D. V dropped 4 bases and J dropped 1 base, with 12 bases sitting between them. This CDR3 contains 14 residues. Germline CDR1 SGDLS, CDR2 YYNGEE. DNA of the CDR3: TGTGCCAGCAGCCCCGGACCAGCTTCCTACGAGCAGTACTTC. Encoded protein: CASSPGPASYEQYF.

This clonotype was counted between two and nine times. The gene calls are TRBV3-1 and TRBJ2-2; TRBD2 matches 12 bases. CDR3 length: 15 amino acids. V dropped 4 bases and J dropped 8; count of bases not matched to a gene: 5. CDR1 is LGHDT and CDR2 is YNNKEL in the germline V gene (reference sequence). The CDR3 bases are TGTGCCAGCAGCCTCCGACTAGCGGGAGAAGGGGAGCTGTTTTTT. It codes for CASSLRLAGEGELFF.

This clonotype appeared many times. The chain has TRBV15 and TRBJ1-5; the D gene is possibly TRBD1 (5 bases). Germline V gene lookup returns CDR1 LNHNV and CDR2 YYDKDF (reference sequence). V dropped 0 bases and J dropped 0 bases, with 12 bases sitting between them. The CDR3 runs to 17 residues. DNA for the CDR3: TGTGCCACCAGCAGAGAGAGTGCAGGGCATAGCAATCAGCCCCAGCATTTT. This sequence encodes CATSRESAGHSNQPQHF.

For the CDR3, the DNA is TGTGCCAGCAGTTATTGGGTGCGGGACCGGGTGGATGAGCAGTTCTTC. It specifies CASSYWVRDRVDEQFF. The rearrangement links TRBV6-2 or TRBV6-3 to TRBJ2-1; the D gene is possibly TRBD2 (6 bases). Germline CDR1 is MNHEY and CDR2 is SVGEGT. With 3 bases removed from V and 8 bases from J, the gap between germline ends came to 20 bases. This CDR3 spans 16 amino acids.

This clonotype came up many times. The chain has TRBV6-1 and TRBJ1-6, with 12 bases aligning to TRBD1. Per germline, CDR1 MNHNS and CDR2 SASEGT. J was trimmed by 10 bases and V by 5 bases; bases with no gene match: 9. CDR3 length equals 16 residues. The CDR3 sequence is CASSTRDRGQRSPLHF. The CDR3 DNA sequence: TGTGCCAGCAGTACGAGGGACAGGGGGCAGCGGTCACCCCTCCACTTT.

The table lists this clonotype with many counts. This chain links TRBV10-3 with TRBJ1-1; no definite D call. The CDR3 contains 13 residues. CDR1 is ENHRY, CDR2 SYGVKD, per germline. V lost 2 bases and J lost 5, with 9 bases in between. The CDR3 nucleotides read TGTGCCATCAGTGAGCTCTCGGGGACTGAAGCTTTCTTT. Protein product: CAISELSGTEAFF.

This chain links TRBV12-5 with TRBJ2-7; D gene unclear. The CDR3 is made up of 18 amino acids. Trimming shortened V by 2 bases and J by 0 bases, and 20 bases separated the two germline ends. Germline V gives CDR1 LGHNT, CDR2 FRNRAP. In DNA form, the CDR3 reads TGTGCTAGTGGTTTGTTAAGGACCAGACGGATTAGCTCCTACGAGCAGTACTTC. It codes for CASGLLRTRRISSYEQYF.

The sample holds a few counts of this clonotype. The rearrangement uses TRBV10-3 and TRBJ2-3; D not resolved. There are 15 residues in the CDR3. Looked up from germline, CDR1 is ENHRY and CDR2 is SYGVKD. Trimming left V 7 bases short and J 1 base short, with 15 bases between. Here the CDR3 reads CAITPAFPGTDTQYF. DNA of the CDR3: TGTGCCATCACCCCAGCGTTTCCGGGCACAGATACGCAGTATTTT.

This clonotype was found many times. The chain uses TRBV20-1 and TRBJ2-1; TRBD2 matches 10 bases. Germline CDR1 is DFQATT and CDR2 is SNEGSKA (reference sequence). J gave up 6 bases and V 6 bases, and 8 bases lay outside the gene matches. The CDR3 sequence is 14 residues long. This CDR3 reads CSASTSGVSNEQFF. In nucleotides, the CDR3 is TGCAGTGCCTCTACTAGCGGGGTTTCCAATGAGCAGTTCTTC.

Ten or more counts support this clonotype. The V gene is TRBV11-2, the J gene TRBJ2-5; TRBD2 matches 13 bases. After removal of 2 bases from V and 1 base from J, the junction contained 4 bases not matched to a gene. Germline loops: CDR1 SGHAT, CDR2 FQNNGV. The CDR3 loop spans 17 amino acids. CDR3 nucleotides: TGTGCCAGCAGCTTAATAAGGACTAGCGGGGGCCAAGAGACCCAGTACTTC. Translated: CASSLIRTSGGQETQYF.

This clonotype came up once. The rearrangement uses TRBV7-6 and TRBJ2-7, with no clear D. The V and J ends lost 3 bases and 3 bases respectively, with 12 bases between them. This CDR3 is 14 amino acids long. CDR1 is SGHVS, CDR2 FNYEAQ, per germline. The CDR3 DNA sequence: TGTGCCAGCAGCTTGGAAACGACCGGCTACGAGCAGTACTTC. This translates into CASSLETTGYEQYF.

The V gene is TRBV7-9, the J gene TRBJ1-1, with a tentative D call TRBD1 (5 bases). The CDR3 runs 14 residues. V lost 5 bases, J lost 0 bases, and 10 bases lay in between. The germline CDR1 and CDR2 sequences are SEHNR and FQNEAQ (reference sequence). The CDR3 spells CASSLTTVNTEAFF. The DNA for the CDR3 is TGTGCCAGCAGCCTTACGACAGTGAACACTGAAGCTTTCTTT.

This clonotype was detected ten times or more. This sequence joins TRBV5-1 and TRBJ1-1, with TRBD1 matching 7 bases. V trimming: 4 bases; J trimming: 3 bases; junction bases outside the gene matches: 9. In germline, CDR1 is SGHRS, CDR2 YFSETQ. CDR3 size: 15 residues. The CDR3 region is CASSMNRGTDTEAFF. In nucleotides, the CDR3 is TGCGCCAGCAGCATGAACAGGGGAACGGACACTGAAGCTTTCTTT.

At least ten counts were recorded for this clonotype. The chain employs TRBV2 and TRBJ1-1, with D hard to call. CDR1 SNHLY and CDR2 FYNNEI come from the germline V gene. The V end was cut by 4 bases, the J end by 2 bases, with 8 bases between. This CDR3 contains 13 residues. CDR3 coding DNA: TGTGCCAGCAGTGCGGACGGAAACACTGAAGCTTTCTTT. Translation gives CASSADGNTEAFF.

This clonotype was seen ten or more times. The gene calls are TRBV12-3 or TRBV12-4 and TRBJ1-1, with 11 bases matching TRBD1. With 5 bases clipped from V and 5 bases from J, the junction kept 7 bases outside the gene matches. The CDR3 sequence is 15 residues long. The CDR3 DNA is TGTGCCAGCAGTCGTCCGGGACAGGGGGGAACTGAAGCTTTCTTT. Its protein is CASSRPGQGGTEAFF.

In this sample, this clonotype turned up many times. CDR3 DNA: TGCAGTGCTAGAAAACCGGGACTAGCGCTCAATGAGCAGTTCTTC. Amino acid sequence: CSARKPGLALNEQFF. The V call is TRBV20-1, the J call TRBJ2-1; 10 positions agree with TRBD2. With 2 bases clipped from V and 6 bases from J, the junction kept 7 bases outside the gene matches. The length of the CDR3 is 15 residues. Germline CDR1 and CDR2: DFQATT and SNEGSKA (reference sequence).

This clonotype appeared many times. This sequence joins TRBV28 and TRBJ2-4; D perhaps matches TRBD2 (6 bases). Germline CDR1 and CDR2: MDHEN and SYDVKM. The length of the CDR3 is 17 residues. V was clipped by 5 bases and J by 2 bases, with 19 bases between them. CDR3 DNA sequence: TGTGCCAGCAGTCCAACGGGCGTAGCGGCCACCAAAAACATTCAGTACTTC. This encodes CASSPTGVAATKNIQYF.

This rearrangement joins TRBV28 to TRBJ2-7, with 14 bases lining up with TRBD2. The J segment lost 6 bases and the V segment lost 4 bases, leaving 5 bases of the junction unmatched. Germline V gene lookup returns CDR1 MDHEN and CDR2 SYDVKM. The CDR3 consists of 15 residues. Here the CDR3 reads CASSSPGLAGAEQYF. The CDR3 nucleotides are TGTGCCAGCAGTTCACCGGGACTAGCGGGAGCCGAGCAGTACTTC.

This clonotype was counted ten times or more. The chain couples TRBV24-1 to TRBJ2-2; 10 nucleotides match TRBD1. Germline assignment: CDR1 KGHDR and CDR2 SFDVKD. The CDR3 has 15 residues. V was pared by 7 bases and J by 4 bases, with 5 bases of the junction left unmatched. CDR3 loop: CATRTGTGVTGELFF. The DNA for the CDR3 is TGTGCCACCAGAACCGGGACAGGGGTCACCGGGGAGCTGTTTTTT.